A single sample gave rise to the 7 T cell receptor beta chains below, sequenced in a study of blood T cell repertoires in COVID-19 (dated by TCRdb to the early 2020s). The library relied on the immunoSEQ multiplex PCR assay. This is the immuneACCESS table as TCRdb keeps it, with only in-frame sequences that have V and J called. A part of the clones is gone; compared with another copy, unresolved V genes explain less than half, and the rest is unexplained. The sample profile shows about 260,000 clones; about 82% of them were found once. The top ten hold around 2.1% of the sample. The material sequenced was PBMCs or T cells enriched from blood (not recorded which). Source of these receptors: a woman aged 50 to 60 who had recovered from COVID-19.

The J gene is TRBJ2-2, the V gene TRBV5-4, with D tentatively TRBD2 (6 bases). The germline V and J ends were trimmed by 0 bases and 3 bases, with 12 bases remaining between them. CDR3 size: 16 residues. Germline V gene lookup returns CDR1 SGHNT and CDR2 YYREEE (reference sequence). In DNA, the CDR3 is TGTGCCAGCAGCTTGGACGGGGGAACTTACACCGGGGAGCTGTTTTTT. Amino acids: CASSLDGGTYTGELFF.

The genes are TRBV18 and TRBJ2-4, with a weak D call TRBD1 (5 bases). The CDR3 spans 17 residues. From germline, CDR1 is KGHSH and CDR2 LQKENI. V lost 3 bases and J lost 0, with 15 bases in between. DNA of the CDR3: TGTGCCAGCTCACCCATTTCGACAGTGAAAGCCAAAAACATTCAGTACTTC. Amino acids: CASSPISTVKAKNIQYF.

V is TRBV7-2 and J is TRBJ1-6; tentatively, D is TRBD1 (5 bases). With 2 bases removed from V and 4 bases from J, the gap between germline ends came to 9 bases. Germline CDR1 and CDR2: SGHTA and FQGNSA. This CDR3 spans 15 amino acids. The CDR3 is CASSLPGNYNSPLHF. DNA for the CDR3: TGTGCCAGCAGCTTACCAGGGAATTATAATTCACCCCTCCACTTT.

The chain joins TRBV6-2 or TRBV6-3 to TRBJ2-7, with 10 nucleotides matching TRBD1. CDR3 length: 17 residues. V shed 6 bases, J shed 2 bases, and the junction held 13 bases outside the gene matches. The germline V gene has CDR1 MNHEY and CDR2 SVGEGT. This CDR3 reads CASSADRGSPQTYEQYF. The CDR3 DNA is TGTGCCAGCAGCGCGGACAGGGGGTCACCCCAAACCTACGAGCAGTACTTC.

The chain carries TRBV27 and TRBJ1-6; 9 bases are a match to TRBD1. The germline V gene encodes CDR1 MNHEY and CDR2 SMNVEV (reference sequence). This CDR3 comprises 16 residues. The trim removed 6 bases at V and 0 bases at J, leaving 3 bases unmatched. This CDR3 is CASRMTGGSYNSPLHF. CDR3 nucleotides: TGTGCCAGCAGGATGACAGGGGGCTCCTATAATTCACCCCTCCACTTT.

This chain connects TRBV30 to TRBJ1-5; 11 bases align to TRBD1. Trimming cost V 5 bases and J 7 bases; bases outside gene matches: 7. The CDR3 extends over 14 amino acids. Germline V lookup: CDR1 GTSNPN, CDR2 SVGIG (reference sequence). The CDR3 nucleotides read TGTGCCTGGCGGGACAGGGGGTTTGGACAGCCCCAGCATTTT. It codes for CAWRDRGFGQPQHF.

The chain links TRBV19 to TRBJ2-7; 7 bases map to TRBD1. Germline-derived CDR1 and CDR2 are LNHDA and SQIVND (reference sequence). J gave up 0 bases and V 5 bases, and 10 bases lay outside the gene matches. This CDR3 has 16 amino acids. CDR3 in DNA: TGTGCCAGTAGTGGACGGACAGGCAAACCCTCCTACGAGCAGTACTTC. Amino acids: CASSGRTGKPSYEQYF.